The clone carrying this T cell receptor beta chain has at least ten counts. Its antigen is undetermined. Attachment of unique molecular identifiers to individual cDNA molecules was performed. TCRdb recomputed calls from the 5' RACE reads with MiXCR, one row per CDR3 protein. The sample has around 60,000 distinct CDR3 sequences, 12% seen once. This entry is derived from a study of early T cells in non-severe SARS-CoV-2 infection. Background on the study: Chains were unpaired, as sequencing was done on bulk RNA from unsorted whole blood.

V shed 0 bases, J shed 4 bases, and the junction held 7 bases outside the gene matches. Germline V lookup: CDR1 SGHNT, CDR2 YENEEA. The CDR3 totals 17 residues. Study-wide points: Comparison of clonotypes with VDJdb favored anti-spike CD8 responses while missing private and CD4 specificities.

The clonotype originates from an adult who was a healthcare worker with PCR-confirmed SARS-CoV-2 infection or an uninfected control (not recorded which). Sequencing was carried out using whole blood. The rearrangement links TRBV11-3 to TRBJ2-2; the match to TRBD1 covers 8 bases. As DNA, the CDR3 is TGTGCCAGCAGCTTAGATTCAGCAACAGGGGGCACCGGGGAGCTGTTTTTT. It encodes CASSLDSATGGTGELFF.